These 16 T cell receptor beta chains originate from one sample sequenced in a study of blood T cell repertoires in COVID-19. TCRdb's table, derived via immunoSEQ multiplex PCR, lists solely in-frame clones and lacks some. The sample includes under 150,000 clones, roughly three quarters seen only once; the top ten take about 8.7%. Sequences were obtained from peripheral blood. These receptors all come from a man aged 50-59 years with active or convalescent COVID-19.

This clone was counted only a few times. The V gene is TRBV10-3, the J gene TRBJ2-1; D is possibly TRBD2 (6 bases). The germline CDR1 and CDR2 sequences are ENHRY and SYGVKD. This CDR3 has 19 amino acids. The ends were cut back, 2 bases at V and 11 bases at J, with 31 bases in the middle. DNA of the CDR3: TGTGCCATCAGTGAGGTCGGGGGAAGGGGAAGTATCCCTACAATGAAGCAGTTCTTC. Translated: CAISEVGGRGSIPTMKQFF.

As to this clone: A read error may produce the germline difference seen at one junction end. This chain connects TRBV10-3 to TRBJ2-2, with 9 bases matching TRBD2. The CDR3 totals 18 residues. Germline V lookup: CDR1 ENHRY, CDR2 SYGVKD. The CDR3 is CAISESTSGVTNTGELFF. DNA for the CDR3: TGTGCCATCAGCGAGTCGACTAGCGGAGTCACGAACACCGGGGAGCTGTTTTTT.

DNA of the CDR3: TGTGCCAGCAGTTACCAGGGGACTAGCGGGAGAAATGAGCAGTTCTTC. Encoded protein: CASSYQGTSGRNEQFF. The J gene is TRBJ2-1, the V gene TRBV6-5, with TRBD2 matching 14 bases. The CDR3 length is 16 residues. V trimming: 2 bases; J trimming: 7 bases; junction bases outside the gene matches: 4. Germline values: CDR1 MNHEY, CDR2 SVGAGI.

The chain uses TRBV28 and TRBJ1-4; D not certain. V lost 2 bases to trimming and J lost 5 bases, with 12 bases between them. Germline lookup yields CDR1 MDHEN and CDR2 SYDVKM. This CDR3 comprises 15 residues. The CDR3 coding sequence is TGTGCCAGCAGTTTAGCATGGGCCTTAAATGAAAAACTGTTTTTT. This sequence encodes CASSLAWALNEKLFF.

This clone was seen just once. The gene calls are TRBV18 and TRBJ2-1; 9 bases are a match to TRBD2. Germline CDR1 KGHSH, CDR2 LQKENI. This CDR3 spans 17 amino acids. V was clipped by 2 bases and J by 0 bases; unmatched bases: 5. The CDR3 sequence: CASSPRLADSSYNEQFF. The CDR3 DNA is TGTGCCAGCTCACCAAGACTAGCGGATAGCTCCTACAATGAGCAGTTCTTC.

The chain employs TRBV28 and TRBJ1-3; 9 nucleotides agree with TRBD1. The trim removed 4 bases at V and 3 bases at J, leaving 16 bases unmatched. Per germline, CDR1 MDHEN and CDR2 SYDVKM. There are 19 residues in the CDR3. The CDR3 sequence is CASSSPGQGTWVGGNTIYF. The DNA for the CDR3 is TGTGCCAGCAGTTCACCGGGACAGGGTACCTGGGTGGGTGGAAACACCATATATTTT.

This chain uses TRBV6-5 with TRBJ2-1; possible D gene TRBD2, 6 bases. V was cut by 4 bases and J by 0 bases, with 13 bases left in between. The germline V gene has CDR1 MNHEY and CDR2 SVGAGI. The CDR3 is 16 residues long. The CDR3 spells CASSSPRRGSYNEQFF. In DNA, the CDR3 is TGTGCCAGCAGTTCGCCGCGGCGGGGCTCCTACAATGAGCAGTTCTTC.

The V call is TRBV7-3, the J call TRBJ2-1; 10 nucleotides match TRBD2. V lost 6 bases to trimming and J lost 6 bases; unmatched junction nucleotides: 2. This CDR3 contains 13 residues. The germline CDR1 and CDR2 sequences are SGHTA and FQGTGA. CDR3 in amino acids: CASSSSGSNEQFF. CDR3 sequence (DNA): TGTGCCAGCAGTTCTAGCGGGAGCAATGAGCAGTTCTTC.

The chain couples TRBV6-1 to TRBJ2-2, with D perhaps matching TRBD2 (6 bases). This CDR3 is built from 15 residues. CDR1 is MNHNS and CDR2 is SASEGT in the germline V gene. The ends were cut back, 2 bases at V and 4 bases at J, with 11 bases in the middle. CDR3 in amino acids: CASSETRGPTGELFF. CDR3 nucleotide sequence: TGTGCCAGCAGTGAAACGCGGGGTCCCACCGGGGAGCTGTTTTTT.

The CDR3 protein is CASSLVGRGPGLGGYTF. CDR3 bases: TGTGCCAGCAGCTTAGTGGGCAGGGGGCCAGGGCTGGGCGGCTACACCTTC. The chain couples TRBV7-8 to TRBJ1-2; 8 bases fit TRBD1. CDR3 size: 17 residues. After removal of 1 base from V and 8 bases from J, the junction contained 15 bases not matched to a gene. Looked up from germline, CDR1 is SGHVS and CDR2 is FQNEAQ.

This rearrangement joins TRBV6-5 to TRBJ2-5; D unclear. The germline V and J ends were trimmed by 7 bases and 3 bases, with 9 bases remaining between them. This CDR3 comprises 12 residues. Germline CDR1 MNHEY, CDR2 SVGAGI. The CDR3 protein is CASNWQKETQYF. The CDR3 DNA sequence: TGTGCCAGCAATTGGCAGAAAGAGACCCAGTACTTC.

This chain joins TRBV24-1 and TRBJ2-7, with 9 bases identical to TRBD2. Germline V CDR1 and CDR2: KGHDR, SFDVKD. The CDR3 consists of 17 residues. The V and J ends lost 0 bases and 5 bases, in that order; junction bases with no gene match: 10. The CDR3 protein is CATSDLGPAGGGDEQYF. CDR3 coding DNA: TGTGCCACCAGTGATTTGGGCCCGGCGGGAGGGGGAGACGAGCAGTACTTC.

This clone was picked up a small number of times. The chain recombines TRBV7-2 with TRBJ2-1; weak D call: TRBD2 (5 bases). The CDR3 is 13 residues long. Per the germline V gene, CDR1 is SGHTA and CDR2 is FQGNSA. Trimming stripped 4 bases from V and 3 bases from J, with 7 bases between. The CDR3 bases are TGTGCCAGCAGCTCCGGACTCTACAATGAGCAGTTCTTC. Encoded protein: CASSSGLYNEQFF.

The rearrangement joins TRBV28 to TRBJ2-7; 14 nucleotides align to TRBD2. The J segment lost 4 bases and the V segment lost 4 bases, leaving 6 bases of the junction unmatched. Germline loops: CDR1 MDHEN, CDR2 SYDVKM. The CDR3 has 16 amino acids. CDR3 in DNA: TGTGCCAGCAGTTCAAGAGGACTAGCGGGAGGATACGAGCAGTACTTC. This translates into CASSSRGLAGGYEQYF.

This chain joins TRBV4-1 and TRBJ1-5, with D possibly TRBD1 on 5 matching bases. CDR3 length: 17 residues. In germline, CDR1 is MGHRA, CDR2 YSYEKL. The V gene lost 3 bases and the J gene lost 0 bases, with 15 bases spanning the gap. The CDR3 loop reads CASSQTWGTDSNQPQHF. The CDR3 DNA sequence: TGCGCCAGCAGCCAGACCTGGGGGACTGATAGCAATCAGCCCCAGCATTTT.

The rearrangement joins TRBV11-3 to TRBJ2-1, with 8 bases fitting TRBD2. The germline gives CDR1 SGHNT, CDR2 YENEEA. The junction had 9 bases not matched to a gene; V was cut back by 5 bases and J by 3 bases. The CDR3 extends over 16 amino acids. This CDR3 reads CASSPRGGPFYNEQFF. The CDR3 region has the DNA TGTGCCAGCAGCCCCCGGGGGGGTCCCTTCTACAATGAGCAGTTCTTC.